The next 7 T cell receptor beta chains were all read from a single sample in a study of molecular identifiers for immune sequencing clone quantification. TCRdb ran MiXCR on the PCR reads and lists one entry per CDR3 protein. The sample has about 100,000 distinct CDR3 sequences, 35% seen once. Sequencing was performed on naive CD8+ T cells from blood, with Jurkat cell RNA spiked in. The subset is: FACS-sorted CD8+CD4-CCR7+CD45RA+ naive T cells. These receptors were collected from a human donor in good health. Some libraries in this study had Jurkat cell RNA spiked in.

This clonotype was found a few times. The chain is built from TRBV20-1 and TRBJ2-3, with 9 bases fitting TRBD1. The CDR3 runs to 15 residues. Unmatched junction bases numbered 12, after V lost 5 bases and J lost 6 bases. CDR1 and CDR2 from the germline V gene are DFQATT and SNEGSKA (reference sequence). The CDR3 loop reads CSAWIGTGIFDTQYF. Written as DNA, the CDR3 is TGCAGTGCTTGGATCGGGACAGGGATTTTTGATACGCAGTATTTT.

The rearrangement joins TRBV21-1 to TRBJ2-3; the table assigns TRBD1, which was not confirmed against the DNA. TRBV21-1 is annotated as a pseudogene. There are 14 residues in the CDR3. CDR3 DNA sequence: TGTGCCAGCAGCCCCCTCGTAGGGCCAAATACGCAGTATTTT. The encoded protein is CASSPLVGPNTQYF.

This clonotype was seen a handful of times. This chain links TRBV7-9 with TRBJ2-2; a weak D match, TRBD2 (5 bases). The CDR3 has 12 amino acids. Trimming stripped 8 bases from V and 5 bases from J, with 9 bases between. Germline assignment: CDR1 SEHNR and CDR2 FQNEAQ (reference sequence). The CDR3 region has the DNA TGTGCCAGCCCCCGGGATACCGGGGAGCTGTTTTTT. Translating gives CASPRDTGELFF.

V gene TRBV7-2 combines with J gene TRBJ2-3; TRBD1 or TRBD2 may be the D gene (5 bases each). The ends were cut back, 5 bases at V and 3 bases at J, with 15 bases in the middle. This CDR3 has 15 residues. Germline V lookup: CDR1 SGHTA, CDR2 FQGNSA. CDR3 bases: TGTGCCAGCAGCATAGTCGGGGCTGCTACAGATACGCAGTATTTT. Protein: CASSIVGAATDTQYF. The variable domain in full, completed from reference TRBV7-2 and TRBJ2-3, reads GAGVSQSPSNKVTEKGKDVELRCDPISGHTALYWYRQSLGQGLEFLIYFQGNSAPDKSGLPSDRFSAERTGGSVSTLTIQRTQQEDSAVYLCASSIVGAATDTQYFGPGTRLTVL.

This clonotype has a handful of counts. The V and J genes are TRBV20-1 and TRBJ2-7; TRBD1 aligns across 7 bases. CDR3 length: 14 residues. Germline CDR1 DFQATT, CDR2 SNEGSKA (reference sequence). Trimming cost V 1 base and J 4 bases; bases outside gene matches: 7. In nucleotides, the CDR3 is TGCAGTGCTAGAGGCCCGACAGGGCGGTACGAGCAGTACTTC. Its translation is CSARGPTGRYEQYF.

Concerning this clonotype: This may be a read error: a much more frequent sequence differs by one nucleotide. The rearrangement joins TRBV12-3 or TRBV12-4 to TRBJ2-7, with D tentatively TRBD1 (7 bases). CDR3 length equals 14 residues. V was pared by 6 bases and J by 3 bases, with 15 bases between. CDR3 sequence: CASSPTGRSYEQYF. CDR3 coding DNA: TGTGCCAGCAGCCCGACAGGGAGGAGCTACGAGCAGTACTTC.

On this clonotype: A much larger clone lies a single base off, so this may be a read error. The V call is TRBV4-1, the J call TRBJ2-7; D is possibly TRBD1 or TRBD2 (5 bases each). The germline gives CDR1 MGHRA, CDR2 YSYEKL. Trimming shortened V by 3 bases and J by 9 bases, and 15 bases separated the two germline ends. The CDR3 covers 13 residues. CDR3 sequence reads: CASSQGPSRGQYF. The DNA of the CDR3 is TGCGCCAGCAGCCAGGGTCCGTCGAGGGGGCAGTACTTC.